Listed below are T cell receptor beta chains from one sample, sequenced in a study of shared clonotypes between healthy human individuals. The table came from immunoSEQ multiplex PCR; TCRdb's copy has only in-frame clones and leaves some out. The data contain 850,000 to 1,200,000 clones, 75% of them singletons. The material sequenced was memory CD4+ T cells sorted from blood. The receptor set was obtained from a man aged 18 to 30 in good health. The CDR3 runs from the conserved cysteine through the conserved F or W.

cdr3_aa j_call v_call
CASSPGGTARTQYF TRBJ2-5 TRBV7-2
CAISTGGSYTDTQYF TRBJ2-3 TRBV10-3
CASSFAGSYGYTF TRBJ1-2 TRBV27
CAISEKVYEQYF TRBJ2-7 TRBV6-5
CASSGGRYNSPLHF TRBJ1-6 TRBV7-9
CASSPNKGGVRNEQYF TRBJ2-7 TRBV7-9
CASSSAVETQYF TRBJ2-5 TRBV11-2
CASSLAGTFGHEQYF TRBJ2-7 TRBV5-1
CASSDPTSGGLHTGELFF TRBJ2-2 TRBV25-1
CASRPVRDTSYEQYF TRBJ2-7 TRBV12-2
CASKGVTRGTDTQYF TRBJ2-3 TRBV19
CASTDRGRETQYF TRBJ2-5 TRBV2
CASSSDLPSTSYSYEQYF TRBJ2-7 TRBV2
CASSLAGTEWARYF TRBJ2-5 TRBV7-9
CASMATTGTSGAEQFF TRBJ2-1 TRBV5-1
CASSLRSSTDTQYF TRBJ2-3 TRBV5-1
CASSARGGHSYEQYF TRBJ2-7 TRBV7-8
CSGRGQMNTEAFF TRBJ1-1 TRBV29-1
CASSLGGGPQPQHF TRBJ1-5 TRBV5-6
CASSPRHALNTEAFF TRBJ1-1 TRBV9
CASSLDGSQQETQYF TRBJ2-5 TRBV11-2
CASSWGTGRMADTQYF TRBJ2-3 TRBV5-1
CASSIRDREGEQYF TRBJ2-7 TRBV7-8
CASSQGLVGETQYF TRBJ2-5 TRBV6-5
CASRPRGEGQETQYF TRBJ2-5 TRBV6-5
CAWSVLAGVMSTQYF TRBJ2-3 TRBV30
CASRAAGGGGTQYF TRBJ2-5 TRBV6-1
CASSLRLGEQFF TRBJ2-1 TRBV5-1
CASSLDRLATNEKLFF TRBJ1-4 TRBV5-1
CASSLGTVYGYTF TRBJ1-2 TRBV19
CASSLSQATGELFF TRBJ2-2 TRBV5-1
CASSATSGSYIEQYF TRBJ2-7 TRBV5-1
CASWKQGYGYTF TRBJ1-2 TRBV6-5
CASSLQGNEQYF TRBJ2-7 TRBV5-1
CASSQDPTSYNEQFF TRBJ2-1 TRBV4-1
CASAGSQRTDTQYF TRBJ2-3 TRBV2
CASSLRGGEAFF TRBJ1-1 TRBV11-3
CASSPGAEQYF TRBJ2-7 TRBV18
CASRRGVSSYEQYF TRBJ2-7 TRBV2
CASSLAQGGGYTF TRBJ1-2 TRBV5-6
CASSLVPTSPYEQYF TRBJ2-7 TRBV11-2
CAWTQRNTEAFF TRBJ1-1 TRBV30
CAWRGSLAGGNEQFF TRBJ2-1 TRBV30
CSLRGGPHSTDTQYF TRBJ2-3 TRBV29-1
CAWSPLTRPSQPENPGGRYGYTF TRBJ1-2 TRBV30
CASSERVMREQYF TRBJ2-7 TRBV2
CARSLDQGAGETQYF TRBJ2-5 TRBV5-4
CASSLVTPETQYF TRBJ2-5 TRBV28
CASSLREGATQYF TRBJ2-5 TRBV7-9
CASSLYPSSSYNSPLHF TRBJ1-6 TRBV5-6
CASSLTGVGNEQYF TRBJ2-7 TRBV2
CAWRRGPPSANEQFF TRBJ2-1 TRBV30
CASTKSPQGTYGYTF TRBJ1-2 TRBV19
CASSATGVQAFF TRBJ1-1 TRBV7-6
CASSTRGEGVRQPQHF TRBJ1-5 TRBV27
CASRGLAGMETQYF TRBJ2-5 TRBV5-1
CASSERRSSGRVLVNEQFF TRBJ2-1 TRBV6-1
CAWMYLGQAYTF TRBJ1-2 TRBV30
CASQGVSNQPQHF TRBJ1-5 TRBV6-1
CASSLAGFGNTIYF TRBJ1-3 TRBV5-1